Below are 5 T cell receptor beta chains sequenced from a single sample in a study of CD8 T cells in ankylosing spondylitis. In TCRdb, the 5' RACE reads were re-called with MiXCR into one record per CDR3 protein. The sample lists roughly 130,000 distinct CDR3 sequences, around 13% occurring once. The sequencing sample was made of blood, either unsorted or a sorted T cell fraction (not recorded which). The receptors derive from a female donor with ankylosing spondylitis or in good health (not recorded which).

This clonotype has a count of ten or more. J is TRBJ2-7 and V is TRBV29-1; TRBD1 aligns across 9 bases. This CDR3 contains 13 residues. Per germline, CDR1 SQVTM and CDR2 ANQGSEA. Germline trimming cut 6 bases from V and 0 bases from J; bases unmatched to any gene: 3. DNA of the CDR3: TGCAGCGTCAGGACAGGGGCCTCCTACGAGCAGTACTTC. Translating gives CSVRTGASYEQYF.

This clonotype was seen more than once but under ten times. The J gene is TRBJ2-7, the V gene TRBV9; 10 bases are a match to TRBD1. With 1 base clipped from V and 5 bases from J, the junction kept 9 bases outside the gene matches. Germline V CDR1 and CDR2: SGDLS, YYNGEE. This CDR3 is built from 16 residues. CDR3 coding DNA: TGTGCCAGCAGCGTAACCGGGACAGGGGCGACCCACGAGCAGTACTTC. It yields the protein CASSVTGTGATHEQYF.

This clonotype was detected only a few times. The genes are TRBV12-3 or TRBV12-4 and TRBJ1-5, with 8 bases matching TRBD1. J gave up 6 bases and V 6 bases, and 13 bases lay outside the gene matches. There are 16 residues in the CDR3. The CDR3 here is CASRSFGQGTGQPQHF. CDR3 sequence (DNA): TGTGCCAGCAGATCGTTCGGACAGGGAACAGGTCAGCCCCAGCATTTT.

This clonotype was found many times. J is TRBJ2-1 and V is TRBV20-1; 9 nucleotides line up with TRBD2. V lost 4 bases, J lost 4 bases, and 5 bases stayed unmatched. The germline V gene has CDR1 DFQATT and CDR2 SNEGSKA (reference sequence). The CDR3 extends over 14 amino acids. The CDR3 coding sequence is TGCAGTGCTAAGCTAGCGGGGCGTTACAATGAGCAGTTCTTC. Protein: CSAKLAGRYNEQFF.

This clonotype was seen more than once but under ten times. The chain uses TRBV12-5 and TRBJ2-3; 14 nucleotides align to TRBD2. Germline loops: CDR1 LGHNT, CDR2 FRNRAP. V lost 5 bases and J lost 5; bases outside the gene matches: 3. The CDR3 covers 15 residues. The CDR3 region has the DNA TGTGCTAGTGGTCCGGGACTAGCGGGAGTAGATACGCAGTATTTT. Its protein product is CASGPGLAGVDTQYF.